This is a list of T cell receptor beta chains from one sample in a study of read filtering for tumor transcriptome and immune sequencing. TCRdb independently ran MiXCR on the reads; one entry per CDR3 protein. The sample lists around 140,000 distinct CDR3 sequences, about 13% seen once, with roughly 7.6% in the top ten. Sequencing input: a population of CD138-negative cells sorted from bone marrow. The receptors derive from a donor aged 40 or older with multiple myeloma. The CDR3 runs from the conserved cysteine through the conserved F or W. The D gene is left open where the match is weak. Some rows have no size entry. The others give once, few or many, or a class for an expanded clone.

cdr3_nt | cdr3_aa | clone_size | j_call | d_call | v_call
TGCAGCGTTGAAGATGGGGGAGGGGGAGAGACCCAGTACTTC | CSVEDGGGGETQYF | many | TRBJ2-5 | NA | TRBV29-1
TGTGCCATCAGTGAGTCGGGACAGGGCTACGAGCAGTACTTC | CAISESGQGYEQYF | many | TRBJ2-7 | TRBD1 | TRBV10-3
TGTGCCACCGCAGGGACAGGGTATACTGAAGCTTTCTTT | CATAGTGYTEAFF | many | TRBJ1-1 | TRBD1 | TRBV12-3/TRBV12-4
TGTGCCAGTAGTATCGGGGGGCTGAACTACAATGAGCAGTTCTTC | CASSIGGLNYNEQFF | many | TRBJ2-1 | NA | TRBV19
TGTGCCAGCAGCGCGGGATTTAATACGGAGACCCAGTACTTC | CASSAGFNTETQYF | many | TRBJ2-5 | NA | TRBV7-9
TGTGCCAGCAGCGTAGGGACAGCGTACCAAGAGTCCCAGTACTTC | CASSVGTAYQESQYF | NA | TRBJ2-5 | NA | TRBV9
TGCGCCAGCAGCCTCACCGGGACAGGTCTATACAATGAGCAGTTCTTC | CASSLTGTGLYNEQFF | many | TRBJ2-1 | TRBD1 | TRBV5-1
TGCAGTGCTAGAGACCTAGCGGGAGGGCCCCGTGAGCAGTTCTTC | CSARDLAGGPREQFF | many | TRBJ2-1 | TRBD2 | TRBV20-1
TGTGCCAGTAGCGCCCCTGGGGCCAACGTCCTGACTTTC | CASSAPGANVLTF | many | TRBJ2-6 | NA | TRBV19
TGTGCCAGCAGGCTGGTTGGACAGGGCACAGATACGCAGTATTTT | CASRLVGQGTDTQYF | few | TRBJ2-3 | TRBD1 | TRBV5-6
TGTGCCAGCAGCTTTCCCTCAGCGGGAGCGACAGATACGCAGTATTTT | CASSFPSAGATDTQYF | NA | TRBJ2-3 | TRBD2 | TRBV11-3
TGTGCCAGCTCTTTGACGCCCGGGACAGAATACGAGCAGTACTTC | CASSLTPGTEYEQYF | many | TRBJ2-7 | TRBD1 | TRBV7-9
TGCGCCAGCAGCCGGGTGACTAGCGGGAGAGATGATACGCAGTATTTT | CASSRVTSGRDDTQYF | NA | TRBJ2-3 | TRBD2 | TRBV4-1
TGTGCCAGCAGCTTAGCGACGGCTAGCGAGCAGTACTTC | CASSLATASEQYF | NA | TRBJ2-7 | NA | TRBV11-3
TGTGCCAGCAGTTTATTAGGGGGAGGCGGAGAGACCCAGTACTTC | CASSLLGGGGETQYF | many | TRBJ2-5 | NA | TRBV12-3/TRBV12-4
TGTGCCAGCAGCTACTACGGGGGGGCTGGCAATCAGCCCCAGCATTTT | CASSYYGGAGNQPQHF | many | TRBJ1-5 | NA | TRBV11-3
TGCGCCAGCAGCCAAGACAGGGGGCTTAATCAGCCCCAGCATTTT | CASSQDRGLNQPQHF | many | TRBJ1-5 | TRBD1 | TRBV4-3
TGCAGTGCTAGGGGGACAGGGGTATACGGGCAGTACTTC | CSARGTGVYGQYF | few | TRBJ2-7 | TRBD1 | TRBV20-1
TGTGCCTGGCAAACGGGAAGGCCCGGGGAGCTGTTTTTT | CAWQTGRPGELFF | few | TRBJ2-2 | NA | TRBV30
TGTGCCAGCAGCCTCGCTCCCCGGGAGAATGAGCAGTTCTTC | CASSLAPRENEQFF | many | TRBJ2-1 | NA | TRBV7-2
TGTGCCAGCTCAAGACCTTCTGGAAACACCATATATTTT | CASSRPSGNTIYF | many | TRBJ1-3 | NA | TRBV18
TGTGCCAGCCAACTAGCGGACACCGGGGAGCTGTTTTTT | CASQLADTGELFF | NA | TRBJ2-2 | TRBD2 | TRBV6-5
TGTGCCAGCAGTTTAAGTTCAGGGACTCGAGGCCACTCCTTC | CASSLSSGTRGHSF | once | TRBJ1-2 | NA | TRBV12-3/TRBV12-4
TGCAGTGCTAGAGGAGGTAGCGGGAAGAATACGCAGTATTTT | CSARGGSGKNTQYF | NA | TRBJ2-3 | TRBD2 | TRBV20-1
TGTGCCAGCAGCCTAAGGGGGTACACTGAAGCTTTCTTT | CASSLRGYTEAFF | many | TRBJ1-1 | NA | TRBV7-6
TGTGCCAGCAGCTTTGTTGGAGGGACAGATATGAACACTGAAGCTTTCTTT | CASSFVGGTDMNTEAFF | many | TRBJ1-1 | TRBD1 | TRBV7-9
TGTGCCAGCACGGGGGGGCAGAGGTCCTACGAGCAGTACTTC | CASTGGQRSYEQYF | NA | TRBJ2-7 | TRBD2 | TRBV27
TGTGCCACACTATCCTTCACCGGGGAGCTGTTTTTT | CATLSFTGELFF | many | TRBJ2-2 | NA | TRBV24-1
TGCGCCAGCAGCTTGGCATATCTTCGTACAGATACGCAGTATTTT | CASSLAYLRTDTQYF | many | TRBJ2-3 | NA | TRBV5-1
TGTGCCAGCAGCTCACAGGGGTACAATGAGCAGTTCTTC | CASSSQGYNEQFF | many | TRBJ2-1 | TRBD1 | TRBV6-2/TRBV6-3
TGTGCCAGTAGTATAAGAGGCGGGTACAATGAGCAGTTCTTC | CASSIRGGYNEQFF | many | TRBJ2-1 | NA | TRBV19
TGTGCCAGCTCACTCATCGACAGGAAGGAAGGGCAGTACTTC | CASSLIDRKEGQYF | many | TRBJ2-4 | NA | TRBV18
TGTGCCAGTAGTGAGCAAACTAGCGGAAACATTCGGTACTTC | CASSEQTSGNIRYF | NA | TRBJ2-4 | TRBD2 | TRBV19
TGCGCCAGCAGCCAAGCGGGCGGGAGCCTAGCCGGGGAGCTGTTTTTT | CASSQAGGSLAGELFF | many | TRBJ2-2 | TRBD2 | TRBV4-1
TGTGCCATCAGTGAGACCCCCACAGGAGGACTAGCGGGTAACCCTTACAATGAGCAGTTCTTC | CAISETPTGGLAGNPYNEQFF | many | TRBJ2-1 | TRBD2 | TRBV10-3